This T cell receptor beta chain was sequenced in a study of cytomegalovirus exposure and HLA in healthy donors. The CDR3 runs 15 residues. CDR1 is SGHDT, CDR2 YYEEEE, per germline. J was trimmed by 2 bases and V by 4 bases; bases with no gene match: 8. This clone came up once. In the PCR, 60 Vbeta and 13 Jbeta primers were used. The data were produced by immunoSEQ multiplex PCR, yet TCRdb's version contains in-frame clones alone and is incomplete. The data contain roughly 140,000 clones, roughly 77% of them seen just once; the ten biggest clones take up 2% to 2.5%. Sequencing was performed on PBMCs. The V and J genes are TRBV5-6 and TRBJ2-5; 7 nucleotides align to TRBD2. The TCR comes from a man aged 30-40 years in good health and CMV-seronegative. The CDR3 region has the DNA TGTGCCAGCAGCCCCCAACTAGCGTCTCAAGAGACCCAGTACTTC. It yields the protein CASSPQLASQETQYF.